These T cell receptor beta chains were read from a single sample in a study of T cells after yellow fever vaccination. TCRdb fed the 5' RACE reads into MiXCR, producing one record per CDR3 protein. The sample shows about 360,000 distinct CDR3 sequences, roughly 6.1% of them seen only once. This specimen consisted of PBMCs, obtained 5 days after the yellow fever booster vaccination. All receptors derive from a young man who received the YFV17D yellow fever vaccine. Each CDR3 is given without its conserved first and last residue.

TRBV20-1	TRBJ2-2	SARPRESNTGELF
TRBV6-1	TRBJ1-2	ASSDRASYGYT
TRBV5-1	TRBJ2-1	ASSQTGTSGLNEQF
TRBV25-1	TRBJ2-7	ASSLLGNDEQY
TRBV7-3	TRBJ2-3	ASSLTFLAGNSDTQY
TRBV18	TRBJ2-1	ASSKLGLAGKGITYNEQF
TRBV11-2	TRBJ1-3	ASSFRTVNSGNTIY
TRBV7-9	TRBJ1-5	ASSPPRDRGPQGPQH
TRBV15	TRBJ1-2	ATSRDLGTGVGYT
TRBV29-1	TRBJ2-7	SVLRAYEQY
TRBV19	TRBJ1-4	ASSTPLGEKLF
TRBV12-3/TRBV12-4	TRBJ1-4	ASRSTGGRDKLF
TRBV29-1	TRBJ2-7	SVEEGPDLY
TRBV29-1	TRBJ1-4	SVGVGLTNEKLF
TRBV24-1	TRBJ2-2	ATSDPYTGELF
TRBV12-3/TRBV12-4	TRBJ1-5	ASSSDLDQPQH
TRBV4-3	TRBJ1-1	ASSQEVWGNTEAF
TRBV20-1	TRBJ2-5	SAEPLQNQETQY
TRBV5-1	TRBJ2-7	ASSREGLNEQY
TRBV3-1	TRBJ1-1	ASSSTGEVAF
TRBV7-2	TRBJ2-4	ASSLVGGGIQY
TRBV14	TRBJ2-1	ASSHQKGSYNEQF
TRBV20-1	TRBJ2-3	SASHGDTGPYTQY
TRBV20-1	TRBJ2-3	SAVPGQGPADTQY
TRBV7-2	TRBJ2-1	ASSLESLAGRNEQF
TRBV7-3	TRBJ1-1	ASGTAMNTEAF
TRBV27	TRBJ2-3	GSSFSLASTDTQY
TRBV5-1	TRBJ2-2	ASSLSFDPTGELF
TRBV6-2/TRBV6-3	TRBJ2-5	ASSGGQPLLYQETQY
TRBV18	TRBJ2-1	ASSPMWDTFNEQF
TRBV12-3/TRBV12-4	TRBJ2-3	ASTPGQKYPPDTQY
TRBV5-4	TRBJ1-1	ASSPIAGNEAF
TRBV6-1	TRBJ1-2	ASSETRGIGYT
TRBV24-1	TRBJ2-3	ATSDQWDRGRMDTQY
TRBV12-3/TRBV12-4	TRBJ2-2	ASSFGGRATGELF
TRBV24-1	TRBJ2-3	ATSGAFGTDTQY
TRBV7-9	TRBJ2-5	ASSPVPGAQY
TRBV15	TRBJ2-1	ATSPGYSYNEQF
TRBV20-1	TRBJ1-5	SAGNQPQH
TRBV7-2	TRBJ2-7	ASSLQAGTNYEQY
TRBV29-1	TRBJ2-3	SVGPKTAPSTDTQY
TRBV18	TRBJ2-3	ASSPVLAGRSDTQY
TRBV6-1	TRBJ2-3	ASGRGAGVDTQY
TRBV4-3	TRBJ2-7	ASSQDYSGAAYEQY
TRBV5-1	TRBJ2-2	ASSSTGTSGSLDTGELF
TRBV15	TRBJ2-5	ATSRDLAGGTETQY
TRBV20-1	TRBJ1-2	SARRRGRGNGYT
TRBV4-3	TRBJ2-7	ASSSQGGIHEQY
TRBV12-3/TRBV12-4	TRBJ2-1	ASSSWLAGGSGEQF
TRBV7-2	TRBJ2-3	ASSLRAGAGDTQY
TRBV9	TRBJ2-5	ASSAIGTAQETQY
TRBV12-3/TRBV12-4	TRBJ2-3	ASSPGLLSTDTQY
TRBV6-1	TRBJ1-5	ASSRAGTISNQPQH
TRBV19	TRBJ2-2	ASSIDRWRQGPGELF
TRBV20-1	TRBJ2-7	SARGLAGVYEQY
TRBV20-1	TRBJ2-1	SADRSGRAQNEQF
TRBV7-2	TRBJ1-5	ASSLQAGINQPQH